This TCR beta chain derives from a study of cytomegalovirus exposure and HLA in healthy donors. The wider study: Of 350 to 400 genotyped donors, about 80% grouped in the Caucasian-associated ancestry cluster.

As for this clone: Its target is unknown.

The PCR ran on 60 Vbeta and 13 Jbeta primers. Assay: immunoSEQ multiplex PCR; the TCRdb copy retains only in-frame clones and omits some. Here the sample spans roughly 170,000 clones, around 81% being singletons. Trimming took 1 base from V and 10 from J; bases not matched to a gene: 2. The CDR3 runs to 14 residues. Germline V lookup: CDR1 LNHDA, CDR2 SQIVND (reference sequence). Study findings and constraints: Per published reports, the classifier diagnosed cytomegalovirus status with high specificity and sensitivity. Through in vitro validation, a few CMV-associated chains were shown to be specific for CMV antigens. Some highly shared sequence variants likely arose as a pipeline artifact.

This TCR derives from a woman aged 25 to 39 in good health and CMV-seronegative. The chain is built from TRBV19 and TRBJ1-6, with 9 bases lining up with TRBD1. The sample consisted of PBMCs. The CDR3 loop is CASSIGQGGSPLHF. The DNA for the CDR3 is TGTGCCAGTAGTATAGGACAGGGGGGATCACCCCTCCACTTT.